This T cell receptor beta chain was recorded in a study of shared clonotypes between healthy human individuals. Regarding the study as a whole: The study generally estimated greater richness for naive than memory subsets.

The CDR3 is made up of 16 amino acids. The trim removed 1 base at V and 3 bases at J, leaving 5 bases unmatched. Germline-derived CDR1 and CDR2 are LGHNA and YSLEER. The authors' processing: ImmunoSEQ output lacked quality scores and full-length reads, limiting matched filtering. Some clones are missing from TCRdb's copy, which holds only in-frame ones; the method was immunoSEQ multiplex PCR. The DNA gave D and trimming, while V, J and clone size come from that table. The table lists 200,000 to 250,000 clones, over 50% of them singletons. Note on this clone: The target antigen is unknown.

The specimen sequenced was memory CD4+ T cells sorted from blood. Documented subset: CD45RA-negative fraction. J is TRBJ2-3 and V is TRBV4-3; 9 nucleotides line up with TRBD2. This TCR was sampled from a man between 25 and 39 years old in good health. The CDR3, as DNA: TGCGCCAGCAGCCAAGTAGGACTAGCGCAAACAGATACGCAGTATTTT. It encodes CASSQVGLAQTDTQYF.